Reported below is one T cell receptor (beta chain). Its antigen is not known. This was the immunoSEQ version 4 assay in survey mode. Sequencing used immunoSEQ multiplex PCR; TCRdb keeps in-frame clones, though not all of them. Of 6,000 to 8,500 clones in the sample, 79% are singletons; the top ten hold around 71%. The stimulus was lysate of CMV-infected fibroblasts, roughly 9.2 ug/mL. CD4+ T cells upregulating both CD40 ligand and CD69 were sorted as responding cells. These HIV-1-infected adults initiated suppressive ART in chronic infection. This entry is derived from a study of persistence of HIV-infected CD4 T cells. Whole-study context: Donors had been on suppressive ART for a median of 8 years.

Germline CDR1 is MNHEY and CDR2 is SMNVEV (reference sequence). Trimming at V came to 6 bases and at J to 0 bases, leaving 13 bases not matched to a gene. CDR3 length: 18 residues. The material sequenced was CD4+ T cells sorted from PBMCs after roughly 18-hour stimulation, taken from a patient who received antiretroviral therapy. This rearrangement joins TRBV27 to TRBJ2-1; 8 bases agree with TRBD1. The TCR comes from an adult woman with HIV who was CMV-seropositive. The CDR3 reads CASRTGTGLLSSYNEQFF. In DNA form, the CDR3 reads TGTGCCAGCAGAACCGGGACAGGTTTACTGAGCTCCTACAATGAGCAGTTCTTC.